These T cell receptor beta chains were read from a single sample in a study of T cells in Graves' hyperthyroidism and ophthalmopathy. Using its own MiXCR run on the multiplex PCR reads, TCRdb lists one record per CDR3 protein. The sample holds a few hundred thousand distinct CDR3 sequences, more than 12% seen once. What was sequenced was blood. The receptor source for this set is a woman in her 30s with Graves' hyperthyroidism. The conserved cysteine and the conserved F or W are not part of the CDR3 here. Each record gives: V gene, J gene, CDR3 protein.

V: TRBV7-2; J: TRBJ1-2; CDR3: ASSSGRGQGLYGYT
V: TRBV7-9; J: TRBJ2-7; CDR3: ASNRGQDEQY
V: TRBV7-9; J: TRBJ1-4; CDR3: ASSQKGLAGRYNEKLF
V: TRBV6-1; J: TRBJ1-5; CDR3: ASSEVVGAQQPQH
V: TRBV19; J: TRBJ2-7; CDR3: ASSHGQGGEQY
V: TRBV20-1; J: TRBJ1-3; CDR3: SARGAGGNTIY
V: TRBV20-1; J: TRBJ2-7; CDR3: SARDNPGKKRGIYEQY
V: TRBV7-3; J: TRBJ1-1; CDR3: ASSLLGTANTEAF
V: TRBV6-1; J: TRBJ2-7; CDR3: ASSKNRDSYEQY
V: TRBV5-1; J: TRBJ1-1; CDR3: ASSLVGTGSPSNTEAF
V: TRBV10-3; J: TRBJ2-3; CDR3: AINSAGGVTDTQY
V: TRBV6-1; J: TRBJ2-4; CDR3: ASSRRGAKNIQY
V: TRBV18; J: TRBJ2-5; CDR3: ASSLFPQETQY
V: TRBV11-2; J: TRBJ2-5; CDR3: ASSPPGGQETQY
V: TRBV20-1; J: TRBJ2-1; CDR3: SARPAVAGGYNEQF
V: TRBV20-1; J: TRBJ1-5; CDR3: SATGTGVSNQPQH
V: TRBV29-1; J: TRBJ1-2; CDR3: SVEEGGYT
V: TRBV20-1; J: TRBJ2-7; CDR3: SAVTGTSGAYEQY
V: TRBV18; J: TRBJ1-5; CDR3: ASSSQRGDQPQH
V: TRBV28; J: TRBJ2-7; CDR3: ASASMARGEQY
V: TRBV20-1; J: TRBJ1-1; CDR3: SARVAELYTEAF
V: TRBV6-6; J: TRBJ2-7; CDR3: ASSYSVADSYEQY
V: TRBV7-9; J: TRBJ1-1; CDR3: ASSFRNKNTEAF
V: TRBV19; J: TRBJ2-5; CDR3: ASSIPRQGFLKTQY
V: TRBV27; J: TRBJ1-2; CDR3: ASSRDRGWYGYT